The clone carrying this T cell receptor beta chain has a single count. This sample was included in a study of OX40 agonist ivuxolimab in advanced cancers. Study background: Ivuxolimab, an agonistic anti-OX40 (CD134) antibody, was given to patients.

Libraries were prepared by immunoSEQ multiplex PCR; TCRdb keeps only in-frame clonotypes and omits some of them. Among some 82,000 clones listed, 80% to 90% were seen once. Germline values: CDR1 SNHLY, CDR2 FYNNEI. The length of the CDR3 is 14 residues. The V gene lost 6 bases and the J gene lost 3 bases, with 14 bases spanning the gap. This TCR was recovered from an adult with an advanced solid tumor such as melanoma, head and neck, liver or kidney cancer. V and J are TRBV2 and TRBJ2-5; D uncertain. The sequences come from CD4+ or CD8+ T cells sorted from blood, collected in a trial of the OX40 agonist ivuxolimab. CDR3 DNA sequence: TGTGCCAGCAGCCGTCCCCCCGCGAAAGAGACCCAGTACTTC. Protein sequence: CASSRPPAKETQYF.